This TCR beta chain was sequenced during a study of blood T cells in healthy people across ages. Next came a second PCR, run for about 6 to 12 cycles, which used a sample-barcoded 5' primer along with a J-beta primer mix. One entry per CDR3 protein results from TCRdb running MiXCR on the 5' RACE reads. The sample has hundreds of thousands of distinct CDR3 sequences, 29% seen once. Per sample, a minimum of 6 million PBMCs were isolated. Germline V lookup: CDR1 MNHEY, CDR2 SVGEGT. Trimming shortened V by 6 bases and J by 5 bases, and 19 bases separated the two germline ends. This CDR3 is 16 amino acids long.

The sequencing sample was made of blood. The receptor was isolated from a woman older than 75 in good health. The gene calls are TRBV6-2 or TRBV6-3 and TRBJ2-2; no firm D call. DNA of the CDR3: TGTGCCAGCAGGGCCCCTCCCCCAGGTCGAACCGGGGAGCTGTTTTTT. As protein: CASRAPPPGRTGELFF.